Listed below are T cell receptor beta chains from one sample, sequenced in a study of cytomegalovirus exposure and HLA in healthy donors. Sequencing used immunoSEQ multiplex PCR; TCRdb keeps in-frame clones, though not all of them. The sample carries approximately 38,000 clones, roughly 80% recorded once. Sequenced input: PBMCs. The receptors originated from a woman aged 18-29 years in good health and CMV-seropositive. The CDR3 runs from the conserved cysteine through the conserved F or W. D genes are given only for firm matches. Not every row has a clone size; where given, it reads once, few, many or a size class.

CDR3aa: CASSPSQTSGRYEQYF
CDR3nt: TGTGCCAGCAGCCCCTCCCAGACTAGCGGGAGATACGAGCAGTACTTC
d_gene: TRBD2
abundance: -
v_gene: TRBV14
j_gene: TRBJ2-7

CDR3aa: CASSDGGTGRGYTF
CDR3nt: TGTGCCAGCAGTGACGGTGGGACAGGGAGAGGCTACACCTTC
d_gene: TRBD1
abundance: -
v_gene: TRBV6-4
j_gene: TRBJ1-2

CDR3aa: CASSPGHPYEQYF
CDR3nt: TGTGCCAGCAGCCCGGGACACCCCTACGAGCAGTACTTC
d_gene: -
abundance: -
v_gene: TRBV7-9
j_gene: TRBJ2-7

CDR3aa: CASSSRHSEAFF
CDR3nt: TGTGCCAGCAGCTCGAGACACTCTGAAGCTTTCTTT
d_gene: -
abundance: -
v_gene: TRBV9
j_gene: TRBJ1-1

CDR3aa: CSVEDRVILAAFF
CDR3nt: TGCAGCGTTGAAGACCGGGTGATATTGGCGGCTTTCTTT
d_gene: -
abundance: -
v_gene: TRBV29-1
j_gene: TRBJ1-1

CDR3aa: CASSFPPEGQGTGELFF
CDR3nt: TGTGCCAGCAGTTTCCCACCGGAAGGACAAGGAACCGGGGAGCTGTTTTTT
d_gene: -
abundance: -
v_gene: TRBV28
j_gene: TRBJ2-2

CDR3aa: CASSLEGPRSSYEQYF
CDR3nt: TGTGCCAGTAGCTTGGAGGGACCCAGGAGCTCCTACGAGCAGTACTTC
d_gene: -
abundance: -
v_gene: TRBV19
j_gene: TRBJ2-7

CDR3aa: CASSYSGSSYEQYF
CDR3nt: TGTGCCAGCAGCTATAGCGGGAGTTCCTACGAGCAGTACTTC
d_gene: TRBD2
abundance: -
v_gene: TRBV14
j_gene: TRBJ2-7

CDR3aa: CASKKRETTGELFF
CDR3nt: TGTGCTAGCAAGAAACGGGAGACCACCGGGGAGCTGTTTTTT
d_gene: -
abundance: -
v_gene: TRBV7-7
j_gene: TRBJ2-2

CDR3aa: CASSQGSLLAGAPDTQYF
CDR3nt: TGCGCCAGCAGCCAAGGATCTCTACTAGCGGGAGCCCCAGATACGCAGTATTTT
d_gene: TRBD2
abundance: -
v_gene: TRBV4-1
j_gene: TRBJ2-3

CDR3aa: CASSLATWGEMGYEQYF
CDR3nt: TGCGCCAGCAGCTTGGCCACCTGGGGGGAGATGGGTTACGAGCAGTACTTC
d_gene: -
abundance: few
v_gene: TRBV5-1
j_gene: TRBJ2-7

CDR3aa: CASSLFPPRQGFMNTEAFF
CDR3nt: TGTGCCAGCAGTTTATTTCCCCCGAGACAGGGCTTCATGAACACTGAAGCTTTCTTT
d_gene: TRBD1
abundance: -
v_gene: TRBV27
j_gene: TRBJ1-1

CDR3aa: CASSLTGLAATYEQYF
CDR3nt: TGTGCCAGCAGTCTAACGGGACTAGCGGCCACCTACGAGCAGTACTTC
d_gene: TRBD2
abundance: few
v_gene: TRBV27
j_gene: TRBJ2-7

CDR3aa: CASSIEQNYEQYF
CDR3nt: TGTGCCAGTAGTATTGAGCAAAACTACGAGCAGTACTTC
d_gene: -
abundance: -
v_gene: TRBV19
j_gene: TRBJ2-7

CDR3aa: CASSPTSGNPYNEQFF
CDR3nt: TGTGCCAGCTCACCAACTAGCGGTAACCCCTACAATGAGCAGTTCTTC
d_gene: TRBD2
abundance: -
v_gene: TRBV18
j_gene: TRBJ2-1

CDR3aa: CSVGNTGTGVSETQYF
CDR3nt: TGCAGCGTGGGGAACACCGGGACAGGGGTATCAGAGACCCAGTACTTC
d_gene: TRBD1
abundance: -
v_gene: TRBV29-1
j_gene: TRBJ2-5

CDR3aa: CASSLRPDTGTQYF
CDR3nt: TGTGCCAGCAGCCTACGGCCCGACACAGGCACCCAGTACTTC
d_gene: -
abundance: -
v_gene: TRBV6-5
j_gene: TRBJ2-7

CDR3aa: CASSYFQGTQYF
CDR3nt: TGTGCCAGCAGTTACTTCCAGGGGACCCAGTACTTC
d_gene: -
abundance: -
v_gene: TRBV6-5
j_gene: TRBJ2-5

CDR3aa: CASSETGGIGELFF
CDR3nt: TGTGCCAGCAGTGAGACAGGGGGCATCGGGGAGCTGTTTTTT
d_gene: TRBD1
abundance: -
v_gene: TRBV25-1
j_gene: TRBJ2-2

CDR3aa: CASSSRSAGVRTGELFF
CDR3nt: TGTGCCAGCAGCTCTCGGAGCGCGGGAGTCCGCACCGGGGAGCTGTTTTTT
d_gene: TRBD2
abundance: -
v_gene: TRBV7-2
j_gene: TRBJ2-2

CDR3aa: CASSSPRGSETQYF
CDR3nt: TGTGCCAGCAGTTCCCCACGCGGGTCGGAGACCCAGTACTTC
d_gene: -
abundance: -
v_gene: TRBV6-5
j_gene: TRBJ2-5

CDR3aa: CASSLLAGYEQYF
CDR3nt: TGTGCCAGCAGCTTACTGGCGGGCTACGAGCAGTACTTC
d_gene: -
abundance: -
v_gene: TRBV7-9
j_gene: TRBJ2-7

CDR3aa: CSARRGGEQYF
CDR3nt: TGCAGTGCTAGAAGGGGGGGCGAGCAGTACTTC
d_gene: -
abundance: -
v_gene: TRBV20-1
j_gene: TRBJ2-7

CDR3aa: CASSPTGPEAFF
CDR3nt: TGTGCCAGCAGTCCGACAGGGCCTGAAGCTTTCTTT
d_gene: TRBD1
abundance: -
v_gene: TRBV6-6
j_gene: TRBJ1-1

CDR3aa: CSSSVSGQPQHF
CDR3nt: TGTTCCAGCAGCGTCTCAGGTCAGCCCCAGCATTTT
d_gene: -
abundance: -
v_gene: TRBV7-9
j_gene: TRBJ1-5

CDR3aa: CASGPGSPAGSYNSPLHF
CDR3nt: TGTGCCAGCGGCCCGGGCAGCCCCGCGGGGTCCTATAATTCACCCCTCCACTTT
d_gene: -
abundance: -
v_gene: TRBV28
j_gene: TRBJ1-6

CDR3aa: CASQDRGRGTDTQYF
CDR3nt: TGTGCCAGCCAAGACAGGGGAAGGGGCACAGATACGCAGTATTTT
d_gene: TRBD1
abundance: -
v_gene: TRBV19
j_gene: TRBJ2-3

CDR3aa: CASSQVPTGGELFF
CDR3nt: TGTGCCAGCAGCCAAGTCCCAACAGGCGGGGAGCTGTTTTTT
d_gene: -
abundance: -
v_gene: TRBV14
j_gene: TRBJ2-2

CDR3aa: CASSGRTVHGYTF
CDR3nt: TGTGCCAGCAGTGGGCGGACAGTTCATGGCTACACCTTC
d_gene: -
abundance: -
v_gene: TRBV25-1
j_gene: TRBJ1-2

CDR3aa: CASSMGGLVGQFF
CDR3nt: TGTGCCAGTAGTATGGGAGGACTAGTGGGGCAGTTCTTC
d_gene: TRBD2
abundance: once
v_gene: TRBV19
j_gene: TRBJ2-1

CDR3aa: CASSLSGNTEAFF
CDR3nt: TGTGCCAGCAGCTTATCGGGGAACACTGAAGCTTTCTTT
d_gene: -
abundance: -
v_gene: TRBV7-2
j_gene: TRBJ1-1

CDR3aa: CASSSGGTGGYEQYF
CDR3nt: TGTGCCAGCAGCTCTGGGGGGACAGGGGGCTACGAGCAGTACTTC
d_gene: TRBD1
abundance: -
v_gene: TRBV7-2
j_gene: TRBJ2-7

CDR3aa: CATSLNERRDTQYF
CDR3nt: TGTGCCACCAGCCTTAACGAGAGGAGAGATACGCAGTATTTT
d_gene: -
abundance: few
v_gene: TRBV15
j_gene: TRBJ2-3

CDR3aa: CASSDDQGTGELFF
CDR3nt: TGTGCCAGCAGTGATGACCAGGGGACCGGGGAGCTGTTTTTT
d_gene: -
abundance: few
v_gene: TRBV25-1
j_gene: TRBJ2-2

CDR3aa: CASHPSTSGDRTDTQYF
CDR3nt: TGCGCCAGCCACCCATCGACTAGCGGGGACCGCACAGATACGCAGTATTTT
d_gene: TRBD2
abundance: -
v_gene: TRBV5-1
j_gene: TRBJ2-3

CDR3aa: CSSSLQNRLEGVHNEQFF
CDR3nt: TGTTCCAGCAGCTTACAGAACAGACTAGAGGGCGTCCACAATGAGCAGTTCTTC
d_gene: -
abundance: -
v_gene: TRBV7-9
j_gene: TRBJ2-1

CDR3aa: CASSLTGANTEAFF
CDR3nt: TGTGCCAGCAGCTTGACAGGGGCAAACACTGAAGCTTTCTTT
d_gene: TRBD1
abundance: -
v_gene: TRBV7-9
j_gene: TRBJ1-1

CDR3aa: CASGSSDSLTDTQYF
CDR3nt: TGTGCTAGTGGTTCCTCGGACAGCCTCACAGATACGCAGTATTTT
d_gene: -
abundance: few
v_gene: TRBV12-5
j_gene: TRBJ2-3

CDR3aa: CASRTVGGGREKLFF
CDR3nt: TGTGCCAGTAGGACAGTGGGCGGCGGTCGTGAAAAACTGTTTTTT
d_gene: -
abundance: -
v_gene: TRBV19
j_gene: TRBJ1-4

CDR3aa: CASSSRQGSQPQHF
CDR3nt: TGTGCCAGCAGTTCGCGACAGGGGAGTCAGCCCCAGCATTTT
d_gene: TRBD1
abundance: -
v_gene: TRBV28
j_gene: TRBJ1-5

CDR3aa: CASSRTGASYNSPLHF
CDR3nt: TGTGCCAGCTCACGTACAGGGGCATCCTATAATTCACCCCTCCACTTT
d_gene: TRBD1
abundance: -
v_gene: TRBV18
j_gene: TRBJ1-6

CDR3aa: CASSILIASSYEQYF
CDR3nt: TGTGCCAGTAGTATTCTAATCGCTTCATCCTACGAGCAGTACTTC
d_gene: -
abundance: -
v_gene: TRBV19
j_gene: TRBJ2-7